This T cell receptor beta chain was retrieved from a study of CD8 T cells in ankylosing spondylitis. This clonotype has at least ten counts. Antigen unknown. This CDR3 is 14 amino acids long. With 6 bases clipped from V and 2 bases from J, the junction kept 3 bases outside the gene matches. Germline V gene lookup returns CDR1 SNHLY and CDR2 FYNNEI. Scientists made TCR beta libraries using quantitative 5'-RACE with molecular barcodes. TCRdb called the 5' RACE reads again in MiXCR, with one record for every CDR3 protein. Here the sample spans about 800,000 distinct CDR3 sequences, 12% being singletons. Study-level findings and limits: Made up of under 10 highly homologous variants, a TCR beta motif appeared characteristic of ankylosing spondylitis blood. Disease-linked clones reportedly concentrated significantly in matched ankylosing spondylitis synovial fluid.

This clonotype was sampled from a male donor with ankylosing spondylitis. The specimen was blood, either unsorted or a sorted T cell fraction (not recorded which). This chain joins TRBV2 and TRBJ1-1, with 10 positions matching TRBD1. The CDR3 bases are TGTGCCAGCAGGCTGACAGGGGGCAACACTGAAGCTTTCTTT. Its translation is CASRLTGGNTEAFF.